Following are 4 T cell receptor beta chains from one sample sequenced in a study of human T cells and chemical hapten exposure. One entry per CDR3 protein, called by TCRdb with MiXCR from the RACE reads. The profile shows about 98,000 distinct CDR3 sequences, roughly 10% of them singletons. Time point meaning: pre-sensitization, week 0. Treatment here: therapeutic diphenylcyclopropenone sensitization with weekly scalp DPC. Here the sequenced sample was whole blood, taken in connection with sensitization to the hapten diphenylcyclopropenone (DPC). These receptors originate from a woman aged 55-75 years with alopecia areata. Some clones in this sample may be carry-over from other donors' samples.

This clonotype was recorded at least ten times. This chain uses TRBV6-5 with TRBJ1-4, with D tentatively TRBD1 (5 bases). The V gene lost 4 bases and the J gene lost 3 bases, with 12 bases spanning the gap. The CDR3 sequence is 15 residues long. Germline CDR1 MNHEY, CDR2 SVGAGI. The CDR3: CASSLSTGSNEKLFF. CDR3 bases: TGTGCCAGCAGTTTATCTACAGGCTCTAATGAAAAACTGTTTTTT.

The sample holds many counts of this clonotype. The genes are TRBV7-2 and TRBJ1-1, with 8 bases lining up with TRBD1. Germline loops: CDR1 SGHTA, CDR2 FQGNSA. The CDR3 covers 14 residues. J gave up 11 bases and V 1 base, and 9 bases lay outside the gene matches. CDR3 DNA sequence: TGTGCCAGCAGCTTAGTGGCGCAGGGGGCCGGGGCTTTCTTT. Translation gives CASSLVAQGAGAFF. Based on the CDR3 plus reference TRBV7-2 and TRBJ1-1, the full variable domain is GAGVSQSPSNKVTEKGKDVELRCDPISGHTALYWYRQSLGQGLEFLIYFQGNSAPDKSGLPSDRFSAERTGGSVSTLTIQRTQQEDSAVYLCASSLVAQGAGAFFGQGTRLTVV.

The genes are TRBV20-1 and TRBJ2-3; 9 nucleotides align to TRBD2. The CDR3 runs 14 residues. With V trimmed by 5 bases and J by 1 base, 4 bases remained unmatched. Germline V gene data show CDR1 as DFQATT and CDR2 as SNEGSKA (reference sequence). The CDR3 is CSARTSEGTDTQYF. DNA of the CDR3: TGCAGTGCTCGGACTAGCGAGGGCACAGATACGCAGTATTTT.

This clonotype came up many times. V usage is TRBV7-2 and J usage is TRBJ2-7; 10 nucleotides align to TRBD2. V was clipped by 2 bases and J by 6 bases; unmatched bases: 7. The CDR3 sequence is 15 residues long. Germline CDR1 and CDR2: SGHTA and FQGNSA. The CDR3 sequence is CASSLLAGDPSEQYF. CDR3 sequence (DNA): TGTGCCAGCAGCTTACTAGCGGGGGACCCCTCCGAGCAGTACTTC.